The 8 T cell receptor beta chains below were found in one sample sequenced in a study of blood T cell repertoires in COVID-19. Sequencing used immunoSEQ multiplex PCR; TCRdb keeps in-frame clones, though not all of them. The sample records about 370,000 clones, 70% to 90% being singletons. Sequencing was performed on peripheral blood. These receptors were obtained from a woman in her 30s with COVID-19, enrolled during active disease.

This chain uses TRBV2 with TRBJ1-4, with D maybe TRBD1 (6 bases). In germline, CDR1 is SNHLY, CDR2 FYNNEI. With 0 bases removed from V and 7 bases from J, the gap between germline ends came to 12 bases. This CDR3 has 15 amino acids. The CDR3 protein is CASSEADTGREKLFF. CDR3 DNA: TGTGCCAGCAGTGAAGCTGATACAGGGCGTGAAAAACTGTTTTTT.

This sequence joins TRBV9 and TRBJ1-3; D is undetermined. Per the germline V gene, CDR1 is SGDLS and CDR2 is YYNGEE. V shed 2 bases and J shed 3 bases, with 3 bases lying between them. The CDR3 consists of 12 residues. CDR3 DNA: TGTGCCAGCAGCGTCGGTGGAAACACCATATATTTT. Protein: CASSVGGNTIYF.

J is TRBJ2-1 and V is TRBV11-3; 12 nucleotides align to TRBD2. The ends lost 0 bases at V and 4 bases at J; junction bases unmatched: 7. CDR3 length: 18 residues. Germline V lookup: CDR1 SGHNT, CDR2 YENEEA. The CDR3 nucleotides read TGTGCCAGCAGCTTAGACGGGACTAGCGGGCGGTTTTACAATGAGCAGTTCTTC. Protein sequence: CASSLDGTSGRFYNEQFF. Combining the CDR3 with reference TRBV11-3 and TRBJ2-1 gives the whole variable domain EAGVVQSPRYKIIEKKQPVAFWCNPISGHNTLYWYLQNLGQGPELLIRYENEEAVDDSQLPKDRFSAERLKGVDSTLKIQPAELGDSAVYLCASSLDGTSGRFYNEQFFGPGTRLTVL.

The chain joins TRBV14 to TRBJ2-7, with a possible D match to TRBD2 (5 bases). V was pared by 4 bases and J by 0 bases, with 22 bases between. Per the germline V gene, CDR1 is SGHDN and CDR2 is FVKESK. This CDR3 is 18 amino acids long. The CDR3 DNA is TGTGCCAGCAGCCCGAGTGTGGTCGGGGATCGAAGCTCCTACGAGCAGTACGTC. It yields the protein CASSPSVVGDRSSYEQYV.

The CDR3 here is CSAPGQEDTF. The DNA for the CDR3 is TGCAGTGCGCCGGGACAGGAGGACACCTTC. V and J are TRBV20-1 and TRBJ1-2; 8 bases match TRBD1. CDR1 is DFQATT, CDR2 SNEGSKA, per germline (reference sequence). Trimming cost V 6 bases and J 12 bases; bases outside gene matches: 6. The CDR3 covers 10 residues.

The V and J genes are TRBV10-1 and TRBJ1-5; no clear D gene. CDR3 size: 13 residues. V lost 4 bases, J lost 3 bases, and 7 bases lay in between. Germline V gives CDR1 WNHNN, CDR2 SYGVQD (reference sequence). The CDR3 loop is CASSVAFNQPQHF. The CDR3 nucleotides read TGCGCCAGCAGTGTAGCATTCAATCAGCCCCAGCATTTT.

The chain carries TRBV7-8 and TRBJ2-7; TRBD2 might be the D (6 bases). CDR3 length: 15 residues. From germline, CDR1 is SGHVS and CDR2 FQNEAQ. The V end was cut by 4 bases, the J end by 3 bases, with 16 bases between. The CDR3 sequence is CASSSSGGWDYEQYF. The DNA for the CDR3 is TGTGCCAGCAGCTCATCCGGGGGTTGGGACTACGAGCAGTACTTC.

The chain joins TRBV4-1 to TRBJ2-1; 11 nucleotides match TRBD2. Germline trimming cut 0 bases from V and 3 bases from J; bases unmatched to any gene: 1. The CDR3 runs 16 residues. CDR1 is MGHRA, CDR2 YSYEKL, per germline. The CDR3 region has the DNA TGCGCCAGCAGCCAAGAGGGGACTAGCGGCTACAATGAGCAGTTCTTC. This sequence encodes CASSQEGTSGYNEQFF.